This T cell receptor (beta chain) is drawn from a study of blood T cell repertoires in COVID-19 (dated by TCRdb to the early 2020s). For the wider study: Samples from collaborators originated in the United States, Italy and Spain and spanned both the acute and convalescent phases of COVID-19. Where available, HLA class I and class II types were taken from metadata supplied by the sample provider and were not determined by assay-based typing. The repertoires were released in a freely available public database intended as a resource for research on the immune response to SARS-CoV-2. The prospective study material was composed of cDNA or gDNA derived from T cells, B-cell-depleted T cells, or PBMCs. The dataset comprised deeply sampled blood TCRbeta repertoires from subjects exposed to, actively infected with, or recovered from COVID-19. A de-identified subject ID, COVID-19 status, age in years and sex were almost always included in the sample metadata. The samples were drawn from the first 160 participants of the ongoing ImmuneRACE study and from 1,254 subjects provided by 6 global collaborators.

The investigation overall reported the following: How much clinical and demographic metadata was included differed by source and by participant, and the metadata was provided uncurated.

Enrolling through a virtual design, the prospective study's participants ranged in age from roughly 18 to 89 years and lived across some 22 United States geographic areas. In the prospective study, cohorts were assigned on the basis of participant-reported clinical history obtained from a screening survey and a study questionnaire. ImmuneRACE Cohort 3 recovered participants were defined by two consecutive negative NP/OP PCR tests, healthcare professional clearance, or symptom resolution. Mobile phlebotomists in the prospective study collected whole blood, serum and a nasopharyngeal or oropharyngeal swab from every participant. Additional blood draws and questionnaires over an approximately two-month period could optionally be provided by prospective study participants. Before DNA extraction, prospective study blood samples were shipped either frozen or at room temperature. For CDR1 and CDR2, the germline V gene lists KGHSH and LQKENI. The CDR3, from cysteine to phenylalanine, totals 13 residues. The CDR3 DNA has 39 bases and is translated from base 1. V and J lose 3 bases and 4 bases, and a span of 9 bases separates them.

TCRbeta CDR3 regions were amplified from genomic DNA by means of the immunoSEQ Assay, a bias-controlled multiplex PCR. Concerning the study's data processing: Within the assay, amplification of reference gene primers was used to estimate how many nucleated cells each sample contained. Sequence reads were collapsed and filtered to measure the absolute abundance of every unique TCRbeta CDR3 rearrangement. Productive Simpson clonality was computed per sample as the square root of Simpson's diversity index over productive rearrangements. TCRdb holds this immuneACCESS table with in-frame rearrangements only. Some clones are missing; in checked studies, unresolved V genes explain under half, and the rest has no known cause. The V and J calls and clone size are taken from that table; D and trimming were inferred from the DNA. A total of some 150,000 clones appear in this sample, around 79% of them only once. The top ten clones comprise around 2.9% of the sample.

On this clone itself: The antigen this receptor binds is unknown. Per-nucleotide qualities are absent, and no much larger clonotype sits a single base away.

The V and J genes are TRBV18 and TRBJ1-1; TRBD1 is possibly the D segment (5 matching bases). Source material: PBMCs or T cells enriched from blood (not recorded which). The clonotype comes from a woman aged 50 to 60 who had recovered from COVID-19. The CDR3 region has the sequence CASSPVGGTEAFF. In nucleotide form, the sequence is TGTGCCAGCTCACCGGTCGGGGGCACTGAAGCTTTCTTT.